This T cell receptor (beta chain) was identified in a study of T cells in localized non-small cell lung cancer (dated by TCRdb to 2020 to 2022). Regarding the study in general: The study examined T cell repertoires in a few hundred patients with early-stage NSCLC and compared tumors with uninvolved tumor-adjacent lungs. The cohort comprised around 250 treatment-naïve NSCLC patients with resected, localized lung tumors. A mean age of roughly 64 years was recorded for the NSCLC patients, of whom some 130 were male and 107 were female. The study at large found these results: Uninvolved tumor-adjacent lung showed the highest T cell clonality, higher than tumor, which suggests more focused antigenic responses in the adjacent lung. A median of around 50 of the top 100 tumor clones turned up in the paired uninvolved adjacent lung, and 25 to 35 of those clones also ranked among the top 100 of that same adjacent lung. Because the study design was exploratory, TCR variables were selected using unadjusted p-values without false-discovery rate correction. Because multi-region tumor sequencing was not done, intratumor heterogeneity could not be ruled out. Longer overall survival was associated with higher T cell density in blood, whereas shorter survival was associated with higher clonality in adjacent lung.

TCR beta CDR3 regions were sequenced from DNA using the immunoSEQ Assay. Turning to the authors' computational methods: To compute T cell density, TCR beta template counts were normalized to usable DNA, which was estimated by amplifying housekeeping genes. Richness was estimated with the preseqR package, extrapolating to 400,000 templates for PBMC samples and 120,000 templates for tissue samples. Clonality was defined as one minus Pielou's evenness. Tissue-enriched TCRs were identified by differential abundance testing using productive amino-acid clonotypes, minimum total count 5 and alpha 0.1. The Jaccard Index and the Morisita Overlap Index were used to measure repertoire overlap between compartments. TCR beta CDR3s were clustered by GLIPH together with public tetramer-defined viral CDR3s, and at least three viral sequences plus V-gene enrichment were required for viral motifs. Not all clones reach the TCRdb copy of this immuneACCESS table, which keeps in-frame sequences only. Checked studies attribute under half of the gap to unresolved V genes and leave the rest unexplained. Clone size and the V and J calls come from that table; the DNA yielded D and trimming. The sample records tens of thousands of clones, around three quarters of which are singletons. The ten most abundant clones make up about 19% of the sample.

The V and J ends are trimmed by 1 base and 7 bases, leaving 7 bases between them. Sequences MDHEN (CDR1) and SYDVKM (CDR2) are obtained from the germline V gene. Taken from cysteine to phenylalanine, the CDR3 has 12 residues. The CDR3 DNA has 36 bases and is translated from base 1. At diagnosis, tumor, uninvolved tumor-adjacent lung and peripheral blood were collected and then preserved as a mix of FFPE and fresh-frozen material. Blood samples were analyzed as peripheral blood mononuclear cells for TCR repertoire profiling. A note on this clone: Its antigen is still unknown. Per-base quality was not reported, and no clone a single base away is much larger than it.

The V and J segments used are TRBV28 and TRBJ1-1; the D gene lacks a confident call. This specimen was PBMCs, taken before any cancer treatment. The TCR sequence derives from a man aged 35 to 69 with stage II squamous cell lung carcinoma. CDR3 reads: CASSLLKGEAFF. The sequenced DNA is TGTGCCAGCAGTTTATTAAAGGGTGAAGCTTTCTTT.